The rows below give T cell receptor beta chains drawn from one sample of a study of blood T cell repertoires in COVID-19. Produced via immunoSEQ multiplex PCR; TCRdb's table is partial and in-frame only. The sample carries under 100,000 clones, about 81% recorded once. Sequencing was performed on peripheral blood. All receptors derive from a human donor in a cohort sampled during active COVID-19. Both conserved end residues are part of each CDR3. Each record gives: clone size, J gene, V gene, D gene, CDR3 DNA, CDR3 protein. The D gene is left open where the match is weak. A clone size is listed for some rows: how often the clone was seen (once, few, many), or a class if it is expanded.

abundance: .
j_gene: TRBJ2-5
v_gene: TRBV30
d_gene: TRBD2
CDR3nt: TGTGCCTGGGGGACTAGTAGAGAGACCCAGTACTTC
CDR3aa: CAWGTSRETQYF

abundance: .
j_gene: TRBJ1-5
v_gene: TRBV6-1
d_gene: .
CDR3nt: TGTGCCAGCAGTGAACCTCAGGGGCGACAGCCCCAGCATTTT
CDR3aa: CASSEPQGRQPQHF

abundance: .
j_gene: TRBJ1-4
v_gene: TRBV5-1
d_gene: .
CDR3nt: TGCGCCAGCAGCTTGGGTACAGGATTTAATGAAAAACTGTTTTTT
CDR3aa: CASSLGTGFNEKLFF

abundance: .
j_gene: TRBJ1-3
v_gene: TRBV7-6
d_gene: TRBD1
CDR3nt: TGTGCCAGCAGTTCTCCGGGACAGGGGCACGGAAACACCATATATTTT
CDR3aa: CASSSPGQGHGNTIYF

abundance: .
j_gene: TRBJ1-1
v_gene: TRBV6-6
d_gene: .
CDR3nt: TGTGCCAGCAGCCTTTACAGAGAGACTGAAGCTTTCTTT
CDR3aa: CASSLYRETEAFF

abundance: .
j_gene: TRBJ2-5
v_gene: TRBV3-1/TRBV3-2
d_gene: .
CDR3nt: TGTGCCAGCAGCCAAGATAGGACCCAGTACTTC
CDR3aa: CASSQDRTQYF

abundance: few
j_gene: TRBJ2-5
v_gene: TRBV9
d_gene: TRBD1
CDR3nt: TGTGCCAGCAGCGTAGGCAGGGGGCGCCGGGAGACCCAGTACTTC
CDR3aa: CASSVGRGRRETQYF

abundance: once
j_gene: TRBJ2-5
v_gene: TRBV9
d_gene: TRBD2
CDR3nt: TGTGCCAGCAGCGTAGGGCTAGCGGGACGGACCCAGTACTTC
CDR3aa: CASSVGLAGRTQYF

abundance: .
j_gene: TRBJ2-4
v_gene: TRBV7-2
d_gene: TRBD1
CDR3nt: TGTGCCAGCAGCGCCCCCGGGACAGGGAGGGACATTCAGTACTTC
CDR3aa: CASSAPGTGRDIQYF

abundance: few
j_gene: TRBJ1-6
v_gene: TRBV7-3
d_gene: TRBD1
CDR3nt: TGTGCCAGCAGCCCGGGGAGGACAGGGGGCGAAAATTCACCCCTCCACTTT
CDR3aa: CASSPGRTGGENSPLHF

abundance: .
j_gene: TRBJ2-7
v_gene: TRBV4-2
d_gene: TRBD1
CDR3nt: TGTGCCAGCAGCCAAACTACGACAGGGGAGCAGTACTTC
CDR3aa: CASSQTTTGEQYF

abundance: .
j_gene: TRBJ2-1
v_gene: TRBV7-9
d_gene: .
CDR3nt: TGTGCCAGCAGCTTAGCGCATGGGAGCTCCTACAATGAGCAGTTCTTC
CDR3aa: CASSLAHGSSYNEQFF

abundance: many
j_gene: TRBJ1-2
v_gene: TRBV12-3/TRBV12-4
d_gene: .
CDR3nt: TGTGCCAGCAGTTTTACCGACAGAGTACCTCAGACCTTC
CDR3aa: CASSFTDRVPQTF

abundance: .
j_gene: TRBJ2-1
v_gene: TRBV5-1
d_gene: TRBD1
CDR3nt: TGCGCCAGCAGCGTACAGGGGTTTGGGGATGAGCAGTTCTTC
CDR3aa: CASSVQGFGDEQFF

abundance: .
j_gene: TRBJ2-5
v_gene: TRBV29-1
d_gene: TRBD1
CDR3nt: TGCAGCGTAGCGACAGGGAAGGAGACCCAGTACTTC
CDR3aa: CSVATGKETQYF

abundance: .
j_gene: TRBJ2-3
v_gene: TRBV20-1
d_gene: .
CDR3nt: TGCAGTGCTAGTAGGACACATACCTTCACAGATACGCAGTATTTT
CDR3aa: CSASRTHTFTDTQYF

abundance: .
j_gene: TRBJ1-1
v_gene: TRBV11-2
d_gene: .
CDR3nt: TGTGCCAGCAGAAGAAGCCTATGGAACACTGAAGCTTTCTTT
CDR3aa: CASRRSLWNTEAFF

abundance: .
j_gene: TRBJ2-3
v_gene: TRBV9
d_gene: TRBD1
CDR3nt: TGTGCCAGCAGCGCCGGACAGGGTTACACAGATACGCAGTATTTT
CDR3aa: CASSAGQGYTDTQYF

abundance: .
j_gene: TRBJ1-5
v_gene: TRBV19
d_gene: .
CDR3nt: TGTGCCAGTAGTTCAGGGAACCAGCCCCAGCATTTT
CDR3aa: CASSSGNQPQHF

abundance: .
j_gene: TRBJ2-5
v_gene: TRBV7-3
d_gene: .
CDR3nt: TGTGCCAGCAGCTGGAGACCGGGGGATCAAGAGACCCAGTACTTC
CDR3aa: CASSWRPGDQETQYF

abundance: .
j_gene: TRBJ2-7
v_gene: TRBV5-1
d_gene: .
CDR3nt: TGCGCCAGCAGCCCTCAAGACAGCCTTTCCTACGAGCAGTACTTC
CDR3aa: CASSPQDSLSYEQYF

abundance: .
j_gene: TRBJ2-3
v_gene: TRBV5-1
d_gene: TRBD2
CDR3nt: TGCGCCAGCAGCTTGGCTGGGACTAGCGTTGGAGATACGCAGTATTTT
CDR3aa: CASSLAGTSVGDTQYF

abundance: .
j_gene: TRBJ1-5
v_gene: TRBV11-2
d_gene: .
CDR3nt: TGTGCCAGCAGCTTTAATAGCAATCAGCCCCAGCATTTT
CDR3aa: CASSFNSNQPQHF

abundance: .
j_gene: TRBJ1-5
v_gene: TRBV7-8
d_gene: .
CDR3nt: TGTGCCAGCAGCTTTAGTCCGGGAAAGAGCAATCAGCCCCAGCATTTT
CDR3aa: CASSFSPGKSNQPQHF

abundance: .
j_gene: TRBJ1-5
v_gene: TRBV19
d_gene: TRBD1
CDR3nt: TGTGCCGGTTCCCCGGGACAGGACTTCCAGCCCCAGCATTTT
CDR3aa: CAGSPGQDFQPQHF

abundance: once
j_gene: TRBJ1-5
v_gene: TRBV6-6
d_gene: .
CDR3nt: TGTGCCACGATGGGGGGGGCCGACAATCAGCCCCAGCATTTT
CDR3aa: CATMGGADNQPQHF

abundance: .
j_gene: TRBJ2-7
v_gene: TRBV5-1
d_gene: .
CDR3nt: TGCGCCAGCAGCTTCGGCAGGGCCAACGAGCAGTACTTC
CDR3aa: CASSFGRANEQYF

abundance: few
j_gene: TRBJ2-4
v_gene: TRBV7-3
d_gene: .
CDR3nt: TGTGCCAGCAGCTTTGTGGAGGGCGTCCAGTACTTC
CDR3aa: CASSFVEGVQYF

abundance: .
j_gene: TRBJ2-1
v_gene: TRBV2
d_gene: TRBD1
CDR3nt: TGTGCCAGCAGCGACGAAACAGGGGACTACAATGAGCAGTTCTTC
CDR3aa: CASSDETGDYNEQFF

abundance: .
j_gene: TRBJ2-3
v_gene: TRBV12-3/TRBV12-4
d_gene: .
CDR3nt: TGTGCCAGCAGTTTACGAGGGGATACGCAGTATTTT
CDR3aa: CASSLRGDTQYF

abundance: .
j_gene: TRBJ1-5
v_gene: TRBV2
d_gene: .
CDR3nt: TGTGCCAGCAGTGAATCCTATGGGGAGCAGCCCCAGCATTTT
CDR3aa: CASSESYGEQPQHF

abundance: few
j_gene: TRBJ2-7
v_gene: TRBV4-2
d_gene: .
CDR3nt: TGTGCCAGCAGCCAAGGGACTGGTCGTTACGAGCAGTACTTC
CDR3aa: CASSQGTGRYEQYF

abundance: .
j_gene: TRBJ2-1
v_gene: TRBV11-3
d_gene: TRBD2
CDR3nt: TGTGCCAGCAGCTGGTCGGGGGGGGCGTTCGCTGAGCAGTTCTTC
CDR3aa: CASSWSGGAFAEQFF

abundance: .
j_gene: TRBJ1-2
v_gene: TRBV10-3
d_gene: .
CDR3nt: TGTGCCATCAGTGTGAACAGGGATGATGGCTACACCTTC
CDR3aa: CAISVNRDDGYTF

abundance: .
j_gene: TRBJ2-7
v_gene: TRBV29-1
d_gene: .
CDR3nt: TGCAGCGTTGGGGAGGCAGGGGGCTCCTACGAGCAGTACTTC
CDR3aa: CSVGEAGGSYEQYF

abundance: .
j_gene: TRBJ2-5
v_gene: TRBV3-1/TRBV3-2
d_gene: .
CDR3nt: TGTGCCAGCAGCCAAAGTCGGAGACAAGAGACCCAGTACTTC
CDR3aa: CASSQSRRQETQYF

abundance: .
j_gene: TRBJ1-5
v_gene: TRBV5-1
d_gene: .
CDR3nt: TGCGCCAGCAGCCGAGCCGGGGGGGATCAGCCCCAGCATTTT
CDR3aa: CASSRAGGDQPQHF

abundance: .
j_gene: TRBJ1-4
v_gene: TRBV28
d_gene: .
CDR3nt: TGTGCCAGCAGTCACCAAGGGTGGGGCGAAAAACTGTTTTTT
CDR3aa: CASSHQGWGEKLFF

abundance: .
j_gene: TRBJ2-3
v_gene: TRBV28
d_gene: TRBD2
CDR3nt: TGTGCCAGCGGACTAGCGACAGATACGCAGTATTTT
CDR3aa: CASGLATDTQYF

abundance: few
j_gene: TRBJ2-5
v_gene: TRBV4-3
d_gene: TRBD1
CDR3nt: TGCGCCAGCAGCTACGGACAGGGGTACCAAGAGACCCAGTACTTC
CDR3aa: CASSYGQGYQETQYF

abundance: few
j_gene: TRBJ1-2
v_gene: TRBV28
d_gene: .
CDR3nt: TGTGCCAGCATCCGGCCAGGGGCCACCGTCTATGGCTACACCTTC
CDR3aa: CASIRPGATVYGYTF

abundance: .
j_gene: TRBJ1-2
v_gene: TRBV7-9
d_gene: .
CDR3nt: TGTGCCAGCAGCTCCACAGGTCCCTATGGCTACACCTTC
CDR3aa: CASSSTGPYGYTF